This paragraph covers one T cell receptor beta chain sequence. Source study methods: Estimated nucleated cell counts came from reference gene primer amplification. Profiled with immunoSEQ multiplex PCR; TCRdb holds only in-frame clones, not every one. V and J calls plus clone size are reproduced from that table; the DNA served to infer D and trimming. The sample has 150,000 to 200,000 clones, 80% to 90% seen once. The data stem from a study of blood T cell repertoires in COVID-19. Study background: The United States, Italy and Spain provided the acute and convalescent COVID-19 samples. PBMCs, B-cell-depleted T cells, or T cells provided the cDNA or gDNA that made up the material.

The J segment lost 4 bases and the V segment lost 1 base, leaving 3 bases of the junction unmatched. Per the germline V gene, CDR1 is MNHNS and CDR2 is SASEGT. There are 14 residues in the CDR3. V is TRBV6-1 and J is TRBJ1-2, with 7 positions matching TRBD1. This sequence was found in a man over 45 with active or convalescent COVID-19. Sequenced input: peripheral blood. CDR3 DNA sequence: TGTGCCAGCAGTGAAGGGGGACAGCCCTATGGCTACACCTTC. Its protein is CASSEGGQPYGYTF.